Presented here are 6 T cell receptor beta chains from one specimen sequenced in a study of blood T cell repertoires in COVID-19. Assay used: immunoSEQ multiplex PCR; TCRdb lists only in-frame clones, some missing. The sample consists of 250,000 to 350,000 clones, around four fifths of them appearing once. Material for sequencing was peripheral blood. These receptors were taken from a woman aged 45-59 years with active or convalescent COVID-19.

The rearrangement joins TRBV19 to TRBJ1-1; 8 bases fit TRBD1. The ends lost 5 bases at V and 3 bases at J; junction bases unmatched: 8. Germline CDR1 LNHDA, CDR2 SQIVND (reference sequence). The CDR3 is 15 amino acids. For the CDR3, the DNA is TGTGCCAGTAGTCCTACCAGGGGGCTTCACACTGAAGCTTTCTTT. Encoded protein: CASSPTRGLHTEAFF.

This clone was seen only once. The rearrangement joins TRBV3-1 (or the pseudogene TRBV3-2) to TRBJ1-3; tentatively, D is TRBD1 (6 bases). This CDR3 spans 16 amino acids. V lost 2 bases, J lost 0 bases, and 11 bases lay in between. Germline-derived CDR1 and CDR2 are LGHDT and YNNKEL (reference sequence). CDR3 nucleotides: TGTGCCAGCAGCCAATTGACAGGACTCTCTGGAAACACCATATATTTT. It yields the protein CASSQLTGLSGNTIYF.

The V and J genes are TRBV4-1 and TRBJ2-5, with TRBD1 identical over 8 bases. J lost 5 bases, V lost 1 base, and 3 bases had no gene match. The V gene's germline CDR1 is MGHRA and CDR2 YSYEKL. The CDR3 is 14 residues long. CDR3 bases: TGCGCCAGCAGCCAAGGCAGGGGGCTTGAGACCCAGTACTTC. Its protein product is CASSQGRGLETQYF.

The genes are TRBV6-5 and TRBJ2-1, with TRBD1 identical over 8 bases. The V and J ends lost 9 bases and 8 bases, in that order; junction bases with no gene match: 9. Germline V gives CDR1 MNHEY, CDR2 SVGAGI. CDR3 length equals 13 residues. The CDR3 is CASDRGSYDEQFF. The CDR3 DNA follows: TGTGCCAGTGACAGGGGAAGTTACGATGAGCAGTTCTTC.

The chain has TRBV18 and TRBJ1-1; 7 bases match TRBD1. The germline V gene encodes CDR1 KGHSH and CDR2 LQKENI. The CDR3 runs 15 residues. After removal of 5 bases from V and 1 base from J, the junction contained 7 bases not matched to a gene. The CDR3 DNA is TGTGCCAGCTCAGTGGCAGGGGGTGAGAACACTGAAGCTTTCTTT. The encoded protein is CASSVAGGENTEAFF.

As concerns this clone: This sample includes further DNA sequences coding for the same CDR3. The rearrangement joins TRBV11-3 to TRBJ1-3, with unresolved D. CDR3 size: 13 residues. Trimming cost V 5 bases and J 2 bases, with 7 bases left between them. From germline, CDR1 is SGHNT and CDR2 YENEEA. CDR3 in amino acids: CASSTGAGNTIYF. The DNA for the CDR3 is TGTGCCAGCAGCACGGGTGCTGGAAACACCATATATTTT.